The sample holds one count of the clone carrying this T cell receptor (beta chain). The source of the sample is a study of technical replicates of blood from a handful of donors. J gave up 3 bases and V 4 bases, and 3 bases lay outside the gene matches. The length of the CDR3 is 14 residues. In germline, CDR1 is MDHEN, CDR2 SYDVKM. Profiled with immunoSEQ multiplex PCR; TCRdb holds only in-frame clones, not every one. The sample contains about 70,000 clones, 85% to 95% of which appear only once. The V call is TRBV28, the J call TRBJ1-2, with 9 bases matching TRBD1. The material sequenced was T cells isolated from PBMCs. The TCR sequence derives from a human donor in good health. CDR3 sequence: CASSWTGVHYGYTF. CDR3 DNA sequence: TGTGCCAGCAGTTGGACAGGGGTCCACTATGGCTACACCTTC.